This TCR beta chain came from a study of blood T cell repertoires in COVID-19. Data came from immunoSEQ multiplex PCR; TCRdb stores just in-frame clones and leaves some out. The sample gives under 130,000 clones, around four fifths of which show up once; 9.5% to 15% is in the top ten. The CDR3 length is 13 residues. Trimming left V 3 bases short and J 6 bases short, with 9 bases between. CDR1 and CDR2 (germline): LNHDA, SQIVND (reference sequence). The chain combines TRBV19 with TRBJ2-1, with unresolved D. Material: peripheral blood. This receptor was identified in a human donor in a cohort sampled during active COVID-19. Here the CDR3 reads CASSILASNEQFF. The CDR3 DNA sequence: TGTGCCAGTAGTATTCTGGCTTCCAATGAGCAGTTCTTC.